The sequence of this TCR beta chain was determined in a study of T cell repertoires in cytomegalovirus infection. For the study at large: Matching HLA type, along with CMV infection, was indicated by public TCR beta signatures. Whole-study findings and limits: Identification of carriers of CMV plus the relevant HLA was performed using cumulative public TCR beta family frequency. Across the ex vivo response, the dominant clonotypes were HLA-C-restricted CMV-specific TCR beta clonotypes.

In TCRdb, the reads were re-called with MiXCR into one record per CDR3 protein. There are more than 150,000 distinct CDR3 sequences in the sample; approximately 19% occur only once, and around 2.7% lies in the top ten. This clonotype was observed a handful of times. Its antigen is undetermined. The CDR3 runs 17 residues. Trimming took off 3 bases at V and 0 bases at J, with 16 bases between the two ends. Germline CDR1 reads ENHRY; CDR2 reads SYGVKD. Input material: PBMCs. This receptor was obtained from a human donor in good health (CMV status not recorded). Some clones in this sample may be carry-over from other donors' samples. The chain carries TRBV10-3 and TRBJ2-3; no reliable D call. The CDR3 DNA reads TGTGCCATCAGTGATAAGGCGAGAGACGGTAGCACAGATACGCAGTATTTT. Its protein product is CAISDKARDGSTDTQYF.